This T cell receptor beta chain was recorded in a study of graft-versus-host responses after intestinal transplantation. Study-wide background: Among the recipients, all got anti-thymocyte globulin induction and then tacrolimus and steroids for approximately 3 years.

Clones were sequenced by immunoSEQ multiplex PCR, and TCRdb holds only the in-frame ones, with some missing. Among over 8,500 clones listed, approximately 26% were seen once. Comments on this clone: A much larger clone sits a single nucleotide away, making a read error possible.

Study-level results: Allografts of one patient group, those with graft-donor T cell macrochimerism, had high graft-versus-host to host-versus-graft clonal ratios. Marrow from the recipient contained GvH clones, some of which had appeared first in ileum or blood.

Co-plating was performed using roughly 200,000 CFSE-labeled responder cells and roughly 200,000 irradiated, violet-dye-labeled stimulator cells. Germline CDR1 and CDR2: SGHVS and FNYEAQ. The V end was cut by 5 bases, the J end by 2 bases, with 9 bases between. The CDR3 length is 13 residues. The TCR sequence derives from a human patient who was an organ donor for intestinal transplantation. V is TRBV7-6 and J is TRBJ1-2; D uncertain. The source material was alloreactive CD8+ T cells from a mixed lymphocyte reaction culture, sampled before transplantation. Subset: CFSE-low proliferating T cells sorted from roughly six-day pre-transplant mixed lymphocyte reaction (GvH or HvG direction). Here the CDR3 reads CASSIDINYGYTF. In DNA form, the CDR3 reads TGTGCCAGCAGCATCGACATAAACTATGGCTACACCTTC.